One and the same sample provided the 18 T cell receptor beta chains below, sequenced in a study of shared clonotypes between healthy human individuals (dated by TCRdb to 2019 to 2021). Libraries were made using the immunoSEQ multiplex PCR assay. TCRdb re-hosts the immuneACCESS table, in-frame sequences only. Its copies lack some clones; in the studies checked, an unresolved V gene accounts for under half of them, and the cause for the rest is not known. The sample table shows about 2.3 million clones, and over 85% are seen once. The top ten clonotypes cover about 0.39% of the sample. The specimen sequenced was naive CD4+ T cells from PBMCs. The sample's cell subset or site label, in plain terms: CD45RA+ positively selected. These receptors came from a man between 18 and 29 years old in good health. Some clones in this sample may be carry-over from other donors' samples.

About this clone: The same CDR3 arises from other DNA sequences in this sample as well. The rearrangement joins TRBV6-5 to TRBJ2-3, with D tentatively TRBD1 (5 bases). The CDR3 consists of 15 residues. V shed 0 bases and J shed 3 bases, with 10 bases lying between them. Germline V gene sequence: CDR1 MNHEY, CDR2 SVGAGI. Here the CDR3 reads CASSYSGQGTDTQYF. The DNA for the CDR3 is TGTGCCAGCAGTTACTCGGGGCAGGGAACAGATACGCAGTATTTT.

The V and J genes are TRBV27 and TRBJ1-1; tentatively, D is TRBD1 (5 bases). This CDR3 contains 16 residues. From germline, CDR1 is MNHEY and CDR2 SMNVEV (reference sequence). V dropped 1 base and J dropped 5 bases, with 17 bases sitting between them. Written as DNA, the CDR3 is TGTGCCAGCAGTTTATTAGGGTCCGGGGCCCTAACTGAAGCTTTCTTT. Translating it yields CASSLLGSGALTEAFF.

The genes are TRBV7-9 and TRBJ2-1; 10 nucleotides line up with TRBD1. CDR1 and CDR2 (germline): SEHNR, FQNEAQ (reference sequence). The CDR3 contains 14 residues. Germline trimming cut 4 bases from V and 8 bases from J; bases unmatched to any gene: 5. The CDR3 sequence: CASSSTGGIYEQFF. The DNA for the CDR3 is TGTGCCAGCAGCTCGACAGGGGGCATCTATGAGCAGTTCTTC.

The rearrangement joins TRBV7-2 to TRBJ2-2, with 11 bases fitting TRBD2. The CDR3 has 15 amino acids. CDR1 and CDR2 from the germline V gene are SGHTA and FQGNSA. V was clipped by 5 bases and J by 5 bases; unmatched bases: 4. The CDR3 reads CASSPGTSGTGELFF. CDR3 DNA sequence: TGTGCCAGCAGCCCTGGGACTAGCGGTACCGGGGAGCTGTTTTTT.

V is TRBV25-1 and J is TRBJ2-5, with a possible D match to TRBD2 (5 bases). V was pared by 6 bases and J by 2 bases, with 7 bases between. Per the germline V gene, CDR1 is MGHDK and CDR2 is SYGVNS. This CDR3 contains 12 residues. The chain's CDR3 is CASRADQETQYF. Here the CDR3 DNA reads TGTGCCAGCAGAGCGGATCAAGAGACCCAGTACTTC.

The gene calls are TRBV28 and TRBJ2-2; D is unresolved. Germline CDR1 is MDHEN and CDR2 is SYDVKM. The CDR3 is made up of 14 amino acids. Trimming took off 6 bases at V and 3 bases at J, with 11 bases between the two ends. The DNA for the CDR3 is TGTGCCAGCAGACCCCCGACGGACACCGGGGAGCTGTTTTTT. Protein sequence: CASRPPTDTGELFF.

This clone was counted a single time. The gene calls are TRBV10-3 and TRBJ2-5; D is ambiguous. The length of the CDR3 is 15 residues. Germline CDR1 and CDR2: ENHRY and SYGVKD. Deletions cut 0 bases from V and 0 bases from J, with 8 bases between. CDR3 sequence reads: CAISESGGHQETQYF. CDR3 DNA: TGTGCCATCAGTGAGTCTGGCGGCCACCAAGAGACCCAGTACTTC.

The chain combines TRBV28 with TRBJ2-7; D ambiguous. Between the trimmed V and J ends, which lost 5 bases and 2 bases, there was a span of 16 bases. The CDR3 extends over 15 amino acids. The germline V gene encodes CDR1 MDHEN and CDR2 SYDVKM. The CDR3 reads CASSTPLGWTYEQYF. The CDR3 DNA reads TGTGCCAGCAGTACCCCTTTGGGTTGGACCTACGAGCAGTACTTC.

V usage is TRBV5-1 and J usage is TRBJ2-5; D unresolved. Germline CDR1 SGHRS, CDR2 YFSETQ. Trimming stripped 1 base from V and 1 base from J, with 11 bases between. The CDR3 spans 15 residues. The CDR3 nucleotides read TGCGCCAGCAGCTTGATGGCAGCTAGCCAAGAGACCCAGTACTTC. This codes for CASSLMAASQETQYF. The whole variable domain, remainder taken from reference TRBV5-1 and TRBJ2-5, is KAGVTQTPRYLIKTRGQQVTLSCSPISGHRSVSWYQQTPGQGLQFLFEYFSETQRNKGNFPGRFSGRQFSNSRSEMNVSTLELGDSALYLCASSLMAASQETQYFGPGTRLLVL.

The rearrangement uses TRBV28 and TRBJ2-5; TRBD2 is a possible D gene (5 bases). The V end lost 3 bases, the J end lost 4 bases, and 15 bases lay between the germline ends. Germline lookup yields CDR1 MDHEN and CDR2 SYDVKM. The CDR3 sequence is 15 residues long. Written as DNA, the CDR3 is TGTGCCAGCAGTTTTGCGGGTGCTGGGAGAGAGACCCAGTACTTC. It encodes CASSFAGAGRETQYF.

The DNA for the CDR3 is TGCGCCAGCAGCGTCGCCGGGACAGATGGAAACACCATATATTTT. Its protein is CASSVAGTDGNTIYF. The chain recombines TRBV5-1 with TRBJ1-3, with 7 bases identical to TRBD1. Looked up from germline, CDR1 is SGHRS and CDR2 is YFSETQ. The CDR3 extends over 15 amino acids. The V gene end was trimmed by 4 bases and the J gene end by 3 bases; junction bases not matched to a gene: 7.

The CDR3 nucleotides are TGCAGCGTTGAAGGGGGCAGGGGTAGGGCGAGGAATGAGCAGTTCTTC. Its protein is CSVEGGRGRARNEQFF. The rearrangement links TRBV29-1 to TRBJ2-1, with TRBD1 as a possible D gene (6 bases). The germline CDR1 and CDR2 sequences are SQVTM and ANQGSEA. V was clipped by 1 base and J by 7 bases, with 20 bases between them. The CDR3 spans 16 residues.

V and J are TRBV30 and TRBJ1-2; D gene uncertain. The CDR3 has 13 amino acids. V lost 0 bases, J lost 4 bases, and 9 bases lay in between. Germline assignment: CDR1 GTSNPN and CDR2 SVGIG (reference sequence). DNA of the CDR3: TGTGCCTGGAGTGTAGGAGGTACCTATGGCTACACCTTC. Encoded protein: CAWSVGGTYGYTF.

The chain uses TRBV4-1 and TRBJ2-5; D not certain. The CDR3 totals 14 residues. Germline V gives CDR1 MGHRA, CDR2 YSYEKL. The V gene lost 2 bases and the J gene lost 1 base, with 8 bases spanning the gap. The CDR3 region is CASSQMPSQETQYF. Written as DNA, the CDR3 is TGCGCCAGCAGCCAAATGCCGAGCCAAGAGACCCAGTACTTC.

This clone was seen more than once but under ten times. At the DNA level, this CDR3 is encoded by other sequences in the same sample as well. The chain couples TRBV7-9 to TRBJ1-4; D may be TRBD1 (5 bases). The CDR3 spans 14 residues. Germline V gives CDR1 SEHNR, CDR2 FQNEAQ (reference sequence). V was pared by 0 bases and J by 3 bases, with 5 bases between. The CDR3: CASSLAGANEKLFF. The CDR3 DNA follows: TGTGCCAGCAGCTTAGCGGGGGCTAATGAAAAACTGTTTTTT.

This clone appeared a single time. The J gene is TRBJ1-2, the V gene TRBV30; D is uncertain. Trimming removed 1 base at V and 4 bases at J, with 16 bases between. Germline assignment: CDR1 GTSNPN and CDR2 SVGIG (reference sequence). The CDR3 is 15 residues long. DNA for the CDR3: TGTGCCTGGAGTGATCTGGGCAGGCCGGGCTATGGCTACACCTTC. It encodes CAWSDLGRPGYGYTF.

The chain uses TRBV7-2 and TRBJ2-1, with 12 bases identical to TRBD2. The germline V gene encodes CDR1 SGHTA and CDR2 FQGNSA. The CDR3 is 16 residues long. J gave up 5 bases and V 6 bases, and 8 bases lay outside the gene matches. The CDR3 coding sequence is TGTGCCAGCAGAAGGGTCCGACTAGCGGGAGACAATGAGCAGTTCTTC. As protein: CASRRVRLAGDNEQFF. The entire variable domain, with the rest obtained from reference TRBV7-2 and TRBJ2-1, is as follows: GAGVSQSPSNKVTEKGKDVELRCDPISGHTALYWYRQSLGQGLEFLIYFQGNSAPDKSGLPSDRFSAERTGGSVSTLTIQRTQQEDSAVYLCASRRVRLAGDNEQFFGPGTRLTVL.

Written as DNA, the CDR3 is TGCGCCAGCAGCTTCGGGACAGCCTTTGAGGGGTACGAGCAGTACTTC. Residues: CASSFGTAFEGYEQYF. The chain combines TRBV5-1 with TRBJ2-7, with TRBD1 identical over 7 bases. V was pared by 2 bases and J by 4 bases, with 12 bases of the junction left unmatched. Germline values: CDR1 SGHRS, CDR2 YFSETQ. The CDR3 runs to 16 residues.